Listed here are 23 T cell receptor beta chains from one sample, sequenced in a study of CD8+ T cells in alopecia areata (dated by TCRdb to the late 2010s). Library method: the immunoSEQ multiplex PCR assay. For TCR sequencing, RNA was extracted from every sample and reverse transcribed into cDNA to serve as template. Drawn from immuneACCESS, this table holds only the in-frame rearrangements with V and J called that TCRdb kept. Clones are partly lost; checked studies trace under half to an unresolved V gene and leave the rest unexplained. The sample data list more than 130,000 clones, and 82% of these were observed just once. The ten most abundant clones make up 25% of the sample. The time point tag for this specimen amounts to: approximately 4 weeks on oral tofacitinib. The intended sense of this specimen's treatment or condition label: oral pan-JAK inhibitor, 5-10 mg twice daily. Sequenced here: CD8+ T cells sorted from blood, sampled at week 4, from a patient treated with tofacitinib. All receptors derive from a human donor with alopecia areata.

The chain employs TRBV4-1 and TRBJ2-7; tentatively, D is TRBD1 or TRBD2 (5 bases each). In germline, CDR1 is MGHRA, CDR2 YSYEKL. The CDR3 length is 17 residues. The V gene lost 3 bases and the J gene lost 2 bases, with 20 bases spanning the gap. Here the CDR3 reads CASSHKSVGTVPYEQYF. In DNA form, the CDR3 reads TGCGCCAGCAGCCATAAAAGTGTCGGGACGGTACCCTACGAGCAGTACTTC.

This clone was picked up a small number of times. The gene calls are TRBV10-3 and TRBJ1-1, with D unresolved. Trimming stripped 0 bases from V and 4 bases from J, with 6 bases between. Germline V CDR1 and CDR2: ENHRY, SYGVKD. This CDR3 has 13 amino acids. CDR3: CAISESIGTEAFF. The CDR3 DNA is TGTGCCATCAGTGAGTCCATTGGCACTGAAGCTTTCTTT.

This clone has more than one count but fewer than ten. This sequence joins TRBV6-5 and TRBJ2-3, with 11 positions matching TRBD2. CDR3 length: 15 residues. Germline V gene sequence: CDR1 MNHEY, CDR2 SVGAGI. J gave up 4 bases and V 6 bases, and 6 bases lay outside the gene matches. The DNA of the CDR3 is TGTGCCAGCAGCCCCGGACTAGCGGGTGCAGATACGCAGTATTTT. It specifies CASSPGLAGADTQYF.

The chain uses TRBV29-1 and TRBJ2-5, with 11 positions matching TRBD2. The closer fit of TRBJ2-7 to the DNA end suggests the J call may be wrong. Germline lookup yields CDR1 SQVTM and CDR2 ANQGSEA. The CDR3 contains 14 residues. CDR3 bases: TGCAGCGTTGAACTAGCGGGGGGTCGGTACGAGCAGTACTTC. Translation: CSVELAGGRYEQYF.

This clone has a handful of counts. The chain joins TRBV11-2 to TRBJ2-7, with no clear D. Between the trimmed V and J ends, which lost 5 bases and 6 bases, there was a span of 11 bases. The CDR3 has 12 residues. Germline V gene sequence: CDR1 SGHAT, CDR2 FQNNGV. The CDR3 reads CASSPSLSEQYF. As DNA, the CDR3 is TGTGCCAGCAGCCCTTCATTGAGCGAGCAGTACTTC.

This rearrangement joins TRBV7-9 to TRBJ1-6, with no clear D. The CDR3 sequence is 14 residues long. Trimming shortened V by 7 bases and J by 7 bases, and 14 bases separated the two germline ends. Germline CDR1 is SEHNR and CDR2 is FQNEAQ (reference sequence). CDR3 loop: CASTFPGGNSPLHF. CDR3 nucleotides: TGTGCCAGCACCTTCCCCGGCGGGAATTCACCCCTCCACTTT.

The genes are TRBV15 and TRBJ2-7, with 7 bases lining up with TRBD2. Trimming cost V 0 bases and J 6 bases; bases outside gene matches: 2. CDR3 length: 13 residues. The germline gives CDR1 LNHNV, CDR2 YYDKDF (reference sequence). The CDR3 loop reads CATSREGEGEQYF. The CDR3 DNA sequence: TGTGCCACCAGCAGAGAGGGGGAGGGCGAGCAGTACTTC.

V and J are TRBV4-3 and TRBJ2-2; D may correspond to TRBD1 or TRBD2 (6 bases each). The CDR3 totals 17 residues. Germline CDR1 reads LGHNA; CDR2 reads YSLEER. The V end was cut by 3 bases, the J end by 1 base, with 15 bases between. The CDR3: CASSQVIRGLNTGELFF. CDR3 DNA: TGCGCCAGCAGCCAGGTTATACGGGGGCTGAACACCGGGGAGCTGTTTTTT.

This clone was counted between two and nine times. This chain uses TRBV7-9 with TRBJ2-5, with 8 bases fitting TRBD2. The junction had 9 bases not matched to a gene; V was cut back by 4 bases and J by 8 bases. The V gene's germline CDR1 is SEHNR and CDR2 FQNEAQ (reference sequence). The CDR3 covers 14 residues. This CDR3 is CASSSPPGGATQYF. The CDR3 nucleotides read TGTGCCAGCAGCTCCCCCCCGGGGGGGGCTACCCAGTACTTC.

The genes are TRBV18 and TRBJ1-1; D is unclear. The CDR3 sequence is 15 residues long. V was pared by 2 bases and J by 0 bases, with 10 bases between. The germline gives CDR1 KGHSH, CDR2 LQKENI. CDR3 coding DNA: TGTGCCAGCTCACCAGTAACTGGATTGAACACTGAAGCTTTCTTT. Its protein product is CASSPVTGLNTEAFF.

The chain employs TRBV11-2 and TRBJ2-7, with TRBD2 identical over 11 bases. With V trimmed by 5 bases and J by 2 bases, 8 bases remained unmatched. CDR1 and CDR2 from the germline V gene are SGHAT and FQNNGV. There are 16 residues in the CDR3. The CDR3 loop reads CASSTPLAGETYEQYF. CDR3 in DNA: TGTGCCAGCAGCACCCCACTAGCGGGGGAAACCTACGAGCAGTACTTC.

This sequence joins TRBV4-1 and TRBJ2-7; 8 nucleotides align to TRBD2. The CDR3 runs 15 residues. With 0 bases clipped from V and 2 bases from J, the junction kept 3 bases outside the gene matches. Germline V gene lookup returns CDR1 MGHRA and CDR2 YSYEKL. The CDR3 DNA reads TGCGCCAGCAGCCAAGATGCGGGGGGTACCTACGAGCAGTACTTC. Translated, it gives CASSQDAGGTYEQYF.

For this clone: The junction differs from germline at one of its ends, possibly a read error. The chain links TRBV2 to TRBJ1-6; the D is unclear. Germline V gene lookup returns CDR1 SNHLY and CDR2 FYNNEI. The CDR3 covers 11 residues. The CDR3 DNA sequence: TGTGCCAGTATACAAGGAACTACGGTCCTCTTT. Its protein product is CASIQGTTVLF.

This rearrangement joins TRBV21-1 to TRBJ2-2; the table's D call, TRBD1, was not checked against the DNA. TRBV21-1 is shown as a pseudogene. The CDR3 has 15 amino acids. The CDR3 DNA sequence: TGTGCCAGCAGCAAATCAGGGGAACTCACCGGGGAGCTGTTTTTT. Its translation is CASSKSGELTGELFF.

This sequence joins TRBV10-3 and TRBJ2-2, with D hard to call. The CDR3 covers 18 residues. Germline V gene sequence: CDR1 ENHRY, CDR2 SYGVKD. Trimming cost V 3 bases and J 0 bases, with 17 bases left between them. The CDR3 DNA reads as TGTGCCATCAGTGAAACAGTTTTACTTTCTGCGAACACCGGGGAGCTGTTTTTT. It yields the protein CAISETVLLSANTGELFF.

The chain couples TRBV6-1 to TRBJ2-3; D is unclear. The V end was cut by 1 base, the J end by 0 bases, with 8 bases between. CDR1 and CDR2 (germline): MNHNS, SASEGT. There are 15 residues in the CDR3. In nucleotides, the CDR3 is TGTGCCAGCAGTGAAGGGTCGCTAAGCACAGATACGCAGTATTTT. Translated: CASSEGSLSTDTQYF.

J is TRBJ2-1 and V is TRBV2; D may be TRBD1 (5 bases). The germline gives CDR1 SNHLY, CDR2 FYNNEI. Trimming removed 5 bases at V and 9 bases at J, with 11 bases between. CDR3 length: 12 amino acids. The CDR3 sequence is CASSSRVGEQFF. The CDR3 nucleotides are TGTGCCAGCAGTTCCAGGGTCGGTGAGCAGTTCTTC.

The chain combines TRBV4-1 with TRBJ1-2; 7 nucleotides agree with TRBD1. Germline V gene data show CDR1 as MGHRA and CDR2 as YSYEKL. Trimming removed 4 bases from V and 2 bases from J; junction bases left unmatched: 4. The CDR3 spans 14 residues. Here the CDR3 DNA reads TGCGCCAGCAGCCCGACAGGGCCCAACTATGGCTACACCTTC. Encoded protein: CASSPTGPNYGYTF.

V usage is TRBV18 and J usage is TRBJ2-7; a possible D gene is TRBD1 (6 bases). Per germline, CDR1 KGHSH and CDR2 LQKENI. This CDR3 comprises 12 residues. The V and J ends lost 8 bases and 1 base respectively, with 9 bases between them. CDR3 nucleotides: TGTGCCAGCGCAACAGGGTCCTACGAGCAGTACTTC. Its protein is CASATGSYEQYF.

This chain connects TRBV28 to TRBJ2-3, with 10 nucleotides matching TRBD2. The CDR3 has 17 residues. Germline V lookup: CDR1 MDHEN, CDR2 SYDVKM. V trimming: 5 bases; J trimming: 4 bases; junction bases outside the gene matches: 12. The CDR3 loop is CASSPPAGGDKPDTQYF. Written as DNA, the CDR3 is TGTGCCAGCAGTCCCCCAGCGGGGGGGGATAAACCAGATACGCAGTATTTT.

The chain recombines TRBV7-2 with TRBJ2-2, with D maybe TRBD1 (6 bases). Between the trimmed V and J ends, which lost 2 bases and 5 bases, there was a span of 12 bases. The germline V gene encodes CDR1 SGHTA and CDR2 FQGNSA. The CDR3 covers 15 residues. CDR3 sequence (DNA): TGTGCCAGCAGCTTAAGGGCAGGGGAAACCGGGGAGCTGTTTTTT. This translates into CASSLRAGETGELFF.

There are a few counts of this clone. The CDR3 DNA reads as TGCAGTGCTAGAGCCCCAGACGAGCAGTACTTC. Protein product: CSARAPDEQYF. The chain carries TRBV20-1 and TRBJ2-7; D ambiguous. The germline V gene has CDR1 DFQATT and CDR2 SNEGSKA (reference sequence). Deletions cut 1 base from V and 5 bases from J, with 6 bases between. The CDR3 runs 11 residues.

The rearrangement links TRBV9 to TRBJ2-1; 7 bases line up with TRBD1. Germline V gene data show CDR1 as SGDLS and CDR2 as YYNGEE. The CDR3 has 15 residues. J was trimmed by 7 bases and V by 3 bases; bases with no gene match: 10. The CDR3 loop is CASSDQGGPGNEQFF. The CDR3 DNA is TGTGCCAGCAGCGACCAAGGGGGCCCGGGTAATGAGCAGTTCTTC.